This entry describes one T cell receptor (beta chain). Trimming shortened V by 2 bases and J by 1 base, and 13 bases separated the two germline ends. The CDR3 loop spans 16 amino acids. The germline CDR1 and CDR2 sequences are SGHTA and FQGNSA. This specimen belongs to a study of cytomegalovirus exposure and HLA in healthy donors. Study as a whole: Earlier work reported about 110 million unique TCR beta sequences from 180 million or so T cells. Of the donors genotyped, approximately 400 in all, 75% to 90% fell in the Caucasian-associated ancestry cluster.

At sampling all donors were nominally healthy, likely with unrecorded immune exposures. The primer mix had 60 Vbeta and 13 Jbeta primers. In the authors' methods: An analysis that came later counted tens of millions of unique TCR beta chains, around 12 million shared. Method: immunoSEQ multiplex PCR; TCRdb's copy keeps in-frame clones and lacks some. V and J calls and clone size are as listed in that table; D and trimming were resolved from the DNA. Its listing shows about 140,000 clones. The chain is built from TRBV7-2 and TRBJ2-3; a possible D gene is TRBD2 (5 bases). The material sequenced was PBMCs. This receptor was taken from a woman aged 18-29 years in good health and CMV-seronegative. The CDR3 is CASSLRFDYGTDTQYF. The CDR3 DNA reads TGTGCCAGCAGCTTAAGGTTCGACTATGGCACAGATACGCAGTATTTT.